This section outlines one T cell receptor (beta chain) sequence together with its context. Antigen unknown. The data stem from a study of cytomegalovirus exposure and HLA in healthy donors. Study information: Of 300 to 500 genotyped donors, around 80% grouped in the Caucasian-associated ancestry cluster.

V was cut by 5 bases and J by 9 bases, with 22 bases left in between. Germline CDR1 and CDR2: MNHEY and SMNVEV (reference sequence). The CDR3 is 15 residues long. The PCR had 60 Vbeta and 13 Jbeta primers. Here immunoSEQ multiplex PCR was the method, and the copy in TCRdb shows in-frame clones only, minus some. The sample lists some 190,000 clones, about 80% seen once, with less than 1.1% in the top ten. General study findings and limits: In vitro work confirmed that three CMV-associated chains recognize CMV antigens. An apparent linkage of common viral pathogens to several of the most significant clusters emerged in a later analysis. A prior analysis recorded that most TCR beta V segments were productive about 87% or about 30% of the time.

This sequence joins TRBV27 and TRBJ1-1; weak D call: TRBD1 (5 bases). The TCR was taken from a woman between 40 and 55 years old in good health and CMV-seronegative. The material sequenced was PBMCs. CDR3 in amino acids: CASSTEVWGLQKAFF. In DNA, the CDR3 is TGTGCCAGCAGTACAGAGGTGTGGGGCCTCCAGAAAGCTTTCTTT.